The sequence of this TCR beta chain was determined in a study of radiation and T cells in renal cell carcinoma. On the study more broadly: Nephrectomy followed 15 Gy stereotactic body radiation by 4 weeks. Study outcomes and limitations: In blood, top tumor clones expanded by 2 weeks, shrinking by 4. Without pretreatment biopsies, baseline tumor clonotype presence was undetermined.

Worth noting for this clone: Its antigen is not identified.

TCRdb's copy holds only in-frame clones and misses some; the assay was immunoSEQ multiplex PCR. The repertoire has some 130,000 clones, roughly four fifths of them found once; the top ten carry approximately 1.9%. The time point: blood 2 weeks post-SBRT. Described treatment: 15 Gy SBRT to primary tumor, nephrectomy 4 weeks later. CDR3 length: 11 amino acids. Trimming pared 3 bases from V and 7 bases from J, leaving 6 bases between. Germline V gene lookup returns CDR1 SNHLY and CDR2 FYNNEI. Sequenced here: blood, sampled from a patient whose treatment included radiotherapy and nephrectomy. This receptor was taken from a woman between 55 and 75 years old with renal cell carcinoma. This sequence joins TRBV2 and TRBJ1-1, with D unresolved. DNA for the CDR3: TGTGCCAGCAGTGAGAGCGATGAAGCTTTCTTT. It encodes CASSESDEAFF. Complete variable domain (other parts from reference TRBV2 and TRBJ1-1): EPEVTQTPSHQVTQMGQEVILRCVPISNHLYFYWYRQILGQKVEFLVSFYNNEISEKSEIFDDQFSVERPDGSNFTLKIRSTKLEDSAMYFCASSESDEAFFGQGTRLTVV.